The entry that follows covers one T cell receptor beta chain sequence. V was cut by 3 bases and J by 5 bases, with 11 bases left in between. The CDR3 is 13 residues long. In the authors' workflow: Amplification from reference gene primers served as the basis for estimated nucleated cell counts. Clones were read by immunoSEQ multiplex PCR, and TCRdb kept only the in-frame ones, dropping some. V and J calls and clone size are copied from that table; D and trimming were computed from the DNA. Of roughly 200,000 clones listed, approximately 85% are singletons. The data originate from a study of blood T cell repertoires in COVID-19. Overall study: Samples came from the United States, Italy and Spain, spanning acute and convalescent COVID-19. T cells, B-cell-depleted T cells, or PBMCs supplied cDNA or gDNA.

The V call is TRBV12-3 or TRBV12-4, the J call TRBJ2-7; tentatively, D is TRBD1 (5 bases). Sequencing was performed on peripheral blood. This TCR derives from a woman of 80 years or more with acute or convalescent COVID-19. The CDR3 region is CASSFRQGHEQYF. DNA for the CDR3: TGTGCCAGCAGTTTTAGGCAGGGCCACGAGCAGTACTTC.